The TCR beta chain described here comes from a study of beta chain features in type 1 diabetes. The germline gives CDR1 SGHRS, CDR2 YFSETQ. This CDR3 is built from 14 residues. The ends lost 4 bases at V and 5 bases at J; junction bases unmatched: 7. Sorting of CD4+ naive, central memory, regulatory and stem cell-like memory cells was performed via CD45RO/CCR7/CD25/CD127/CD95/CD27. The authors obtained over 95% purity in all sorted populations. In the case of this clone: As yet, its antigen is unknown.

Whole-study findings and limits: Shortening that was moderate but significant affected the TCRB CDR3s of Type 1 diabetes patients in all four CD4+ subsets. Fewer insertions but more deletions were seen at VDJ junctions in type 1 diabetes patients.

Isolated RNA was reverse transcribed in full, so expressed TCRB transcripts were sequenced. This table comes from immunoSEQ multiplex PCR, and its TCRdb copy is limited to in-frame clones, with some not included. The data hold a few hundred thousand clones, with approximately 31% observed a single time. The receptor's source is a man aged 18 to 29 in good health. Sequenced input: naive CD4+ T cells from blood. This rearrangement joins TRBV5-1 to TRBJ2-3, with 7 bases aligning to TRBD2. CDR3 sequence: CASSSGGSGDTQYF. DNA of the CDR3: TGCGCCAGCAGCAGCGGCGGGAGTGGAGATACGCAGTATTTT.